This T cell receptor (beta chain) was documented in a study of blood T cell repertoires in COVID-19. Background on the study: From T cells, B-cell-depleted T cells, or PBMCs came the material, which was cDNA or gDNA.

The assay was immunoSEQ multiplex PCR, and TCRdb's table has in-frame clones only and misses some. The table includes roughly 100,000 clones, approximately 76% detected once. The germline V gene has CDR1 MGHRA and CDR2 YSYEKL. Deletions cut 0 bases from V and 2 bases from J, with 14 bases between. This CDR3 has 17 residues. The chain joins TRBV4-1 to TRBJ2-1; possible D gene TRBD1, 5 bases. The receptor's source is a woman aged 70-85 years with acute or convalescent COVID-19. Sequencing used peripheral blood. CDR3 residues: CASSQDLSGFTYNEQFF. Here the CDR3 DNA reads TGCGCCAGCAGCCAAGATCTCTCAGGGTTTACCTACAATGAGCAGTTCTTC.